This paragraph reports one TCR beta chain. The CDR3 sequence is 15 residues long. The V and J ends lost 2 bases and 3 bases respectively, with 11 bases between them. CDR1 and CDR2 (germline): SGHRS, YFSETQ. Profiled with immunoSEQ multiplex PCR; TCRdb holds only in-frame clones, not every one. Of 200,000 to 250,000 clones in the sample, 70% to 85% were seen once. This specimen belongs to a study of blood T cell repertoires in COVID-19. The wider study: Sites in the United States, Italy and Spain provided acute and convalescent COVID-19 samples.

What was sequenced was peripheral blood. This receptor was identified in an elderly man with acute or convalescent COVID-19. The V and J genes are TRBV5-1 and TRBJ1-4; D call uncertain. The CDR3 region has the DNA TGCGCCAGCAGCTTCGGGTCCGGTCCTAATGAAAAACTGTTTTTT. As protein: CASSFGSGPNEKLFF.